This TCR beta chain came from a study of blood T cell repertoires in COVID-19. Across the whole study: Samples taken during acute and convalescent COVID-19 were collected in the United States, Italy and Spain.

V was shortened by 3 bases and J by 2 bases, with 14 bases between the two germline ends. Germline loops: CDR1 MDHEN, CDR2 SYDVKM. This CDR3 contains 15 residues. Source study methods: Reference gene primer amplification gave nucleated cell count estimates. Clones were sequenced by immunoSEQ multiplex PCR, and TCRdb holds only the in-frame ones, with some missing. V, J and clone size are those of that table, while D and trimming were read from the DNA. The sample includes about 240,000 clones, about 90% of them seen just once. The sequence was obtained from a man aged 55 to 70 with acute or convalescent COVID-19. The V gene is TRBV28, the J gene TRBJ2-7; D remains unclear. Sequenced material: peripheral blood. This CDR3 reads CASSFSEVTTYEQYF. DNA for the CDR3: TGTGCCAGCAGTTTCTCTGAGGTCACAACCTACGAGCAGTACTTC.